A selection of T cell receptor beta chains follows, all from one sample in a study of CD8 T cells in Susac syndrome. TCRdb redid the calling of the immunoSEQ multiplex PCR reads with MiXCR, one entry per CDR3 protein. The table lists 300,000 or so distinct CDR3 sequences, 92% of them singletons. The sample consisted of CD4+ T cells from PBMCs. These receptors all stem from a human donor with multiple sclerosis. The CDR3 runs from the conserved cysteine through the conserved F or W. D genes are given only for firm matches. Clone sizes are given selectively: once, few, many, or a class where the clone is expanded.

- | TRBJ1-1 | TRBV12-3/TRBV12-4 | - | CASSSQGEAFF | TGTGCCAGCAGTTCCCAGGGTGAAGCTTTCTTT
TRBD2 | TRBJ2-7 | TRBV5-1 | - | CASSLTAGGPYEQYF | TGCGCCAGCAGCTTGACAGCGGGAGGGCCTTACGAGCAGTACTTC
- | TRBJ2-3 | TRBV2 | - | CASSYGRSTDTQYF | TGTGCCAGCAGTTACGGGCGGAGCACAGATACGCAGTATTTT
- | TRBJ1-1 | TRBV5-1 | - | CASSPRTAMNTEAFF | TGCGCCAGCAGCCCCAGGACGGCCATGAACACTGAAGCTTTCTTT
- | TRBJ1-3 | TRBV9 | - | CASGPGTHGNTIYF | TGTGCCAGCGGTCCAGGGACGCATGGAAACACCATATATTTT
- | TRBJ2-2 | TRBV2 | - | CASSRNSNTGELFF | TGTGCCAGCAGTCGGAACTCGAACACCGGGGAGCTGTTTTTT
- | TRBJ1-5 | TRBV2 | few | CASSGGASNRDSNQPQHF | TGTGCCAGCAGCGGCGGGGCCTCCAATCGGGATAGCAATCAGCCCCAGCATTTT
TRBD1 | TRBJ2-7 | TRBV5-1 | - | CASSDHRGLYEQYF | TGCGCCAGCAGCGATCACAGGGGGCTCTACGAGCAGTACTTC
TRBD1 | TRBJ1-2 | TRBV29-1 | - | CSVDKTAQGANYGYTF | TGCAGCGTTGATAAAACCGCCCAGGGGGCAAACTATGGCTACACCTTC
- | TRBJ1-2 | TRBV20-1 | - | CSAAGDGGYGYTF | TGCAGTGCCGCAGGGGATGGAGGCTATGGCTACACCTTC
TRBD1 | TRBJ1-2 | TRBV24-1 | - | CATSDYRQGRGYTF | TGTGCCACCAGTGATTATCGACAGGGTCGTGGCTACACCTTC
TRBD1 | TRBJ1-6 | TRBV3-1 | - | CAGSQRTGGNSPLHF | TGTGCCGGCAGCCAGAGGACAGGGGGGAATTCACCCCTCCACTTT
- | TRBJ1-1 | TRBV11-2 | - | CASSLTPVGQRGLVNTEAFF | TGTGCCAGCAGTCTTACACCGGTTGGACAACGGGGTTTGGTGAACACTGAAGCTTTCTTT
- | TRBJ2-5 | TRBV4-1 | - | CASSRFPMSEETQYF | TGCGCCAGCAGCCGATTTCCTATGAGCGAAGAGACCCAGTACTTC
TRBD1 | TRBJ2-1 | TRBV5-1 | once | CASSWTTGGFNEQFF | TGCGCCAGCAGCTGGACGACAGGGGGGTTCAATGAGCAGTTCTTC
- | TRBJ2-7 | TRBV7-2 | - | CASGGAIHNEQYF | TGTGCCAGCGGCGGGGCTATCCATAACGAGCAGTACTTC
- | TRBJ2-2 | TRBV7-9 | - | CASSLLVTGELFF | TGTGCCAGCAGCCTCCTAGTCACCGGGGAGCTGTTTTTT
TRBD1 | TRBJ1-1 | TRBV19 | - | CASKDGQGARGNTEAFF | TGTGCCAGTAAAGATGGACAGGGGGCGCGGGGGAACACTGAAGCTTTCTTT
TRBD2 | TRBJ2-1 | TRBV4-1 | - | CASSQLTLAGEKNEQFF | TGCGCCAGCAGCCAATTAACTCTAGCGGGAGAGAAGAATGAGCAGTTCTTC
TRBD2 | TRBJ2-7 | TRBV20-1 | - | CSARVGTSGYEQYF | TGCAGTGCTAGAGTAGGGACTAGTGGCTACGAGCAGTACTTC
TRBD2 | TRBJ2-1 | TRBV9 | - | CASSALLAPNEQFF | TGTGCCAGCAGCGCATTACTAGCGCCGAATGAGCAGTTCTTC
- | TRBJ2-2 | TRBV6-2/TRBV6-3 | - | CASSSQGFTGELFF | TGTGCCAGCAGTTCTCAGGGATTCACCGGGGAGCTGTTTTTT
- | TRBJ2-4 | TRBV30 | - | CAWNRQGSHIQYF | TGTGCCTGGAATCGTCAGGGGAGTCACATTCAGTACTTC
- | TRBJ1-1 | TRBV12-3/TRBV12-4 | - | CASTTTENTEAFF | TGTGCCAGCACCACGACAGAGAACACTGAAGCTTTCTTT
- | TRBJ1-5 | TRBV20-1 | - | CSAGTMDGSNQPQHF | TGCAGTGCTGGGACTATGGACGGCAGCAATCAGCCCCAGCATTTT
- | TRBJ2-7 | TRBV7-2 | - | CASSGPKGLEQYF | TGTGCCAGCAGCGGGCCAAAAGGTCTGGAGCAGTACTTC
- | TRBJ2-2 | TRBV20-1 | - | CSARDPRDPRGELFF | TGCAGTGCTAGAGACCCAAGGGACCCAAGAGGGGAGCTGTTTTTT
TRBD1 | TRBJ2-1 | TRBV6-5 | - | CASSWASDRGTHNEQFF | TGTGCCAGCAGTTGGGCCAGCGACAGGGGGACCCACAATGAGCAGTTCTTC
TRBD2 | TRBJ2-1 | TRBV9 | - | CASSLGTSGMDEQFF | TGTGCCAGCAGCCTCGGGACTAGCGGGATGGATGAGCAGTTCTTC
- | TRBJ2-6 | TRBV27 | once | CASSSGFSGANVLTF | TGTGCCAGCAGTTCGGGGTTCTCTGGGGCCAACGTCCTGACTTTC
- | TRBJ1-6 | TRBV18 | - | CASSKGRGAGSPLHF | TGTGCCAGCTCAAAGGGGCGAGGGGCAGGTTCACCCCTCCACTTT
- | TRBJ2-7 | TRBV5-1 | - | CASSSGTFSYEQYF | TGCGCCAGCAGCTCGGGCACCTTCTCCTACGAGCAGTACTTC
TRBD2 | TRBJ2-5 | TRBV20-1 | - | CSAPSAGVRSETQYF | TGCAGTGCCCCCTCGGCGGGAGTAAGGAGTGAGACCCAGTACTTC
- | TRBJ1-1 | TRBV20-1 | - | CSARVDEKNTEAFF | TGCAGTGCTAGAGTCGACGAAAAGAACACTGAAGCTTTCTTT
TRBD2 | TRBJ2-1 | TRBV6-5 | - | CASSYELSSGSRKEQFF | TGTGCCAGCAGTTACGAATTGAGTAGCGGGAGTCGGAAGGAGCAGTTCTTC
TRBD1 | TRBJ1-2 | TRBV30 | once | CAWSDGQGLGNYGYTF | TGTGCCTGGAGTGACGGACAGGGGCTAGGCAACTATGGCTACACCTTC
- | TRBJ2-7 | TRBV19 | - | CASSRVAGTAAGGEQYF | TGTGCCAGTAGTAGAGTTGCGGGGACAGCCGCGGGCGGCGAGCAGTACTTC
- | TRBJ2-7 | TRBV13 | - | CASSPRVGALYEQYF | TGTGCCAGCAGCCCTCGGGTCGGAGCGCTCTACGAGCAGTACTTC
TRBD1 | TRBJ2-5 | TRBV9 | - | CASSVEGQQETQYF | TGTGCCAGCAGCGTAGAGGGACAGCAAGAGACCCAGTACTTC
- | TRBJ2-7 | TRBV7-2 | few | CASSLTYEQYF | TGTGCCAGCAGTCTGACCTACGAGCAGTACTTC
- | TRBJ2-1 | TRBV9 | - | CASSEDPYNEQFF | TGTGCCAGCAGCGAGGACCCGTACAATGAGCAGTTCTTC
TRBD1 | TRBJ2-3 | TRBV2 | - | CASGQGVDTQYF | TGTGCCAGCGGACAGGGGGTGGATACGCAGTATTTT
- | TRBJ2-7 | TRBV30 | few | CAWSVGGFYSYEQYF | TGTGCCTGGAGTGTAGGCGGGTTCTACTCCTACGAGCAGTACTTC
TRBD1 | TRBJ2-3 | TRBV5-1 | - | CASSVGQGWDTQYF | TGCGCCAGCAGCGTGGGACAGGGTTGGGATACGCAGTATTTT
- | TRBJ1-5 | TRBV7-9 | - | CASSFGSLEPQHF | TGTGCCAGCAGCTTTGGCAGCCTAGAACCCCAGCATTTT
TRBD1 | TRBJ2-1 | TRBV15 | - | CATSRDSTGVGNEQFF | TGTGCCACCAGCAGGGACTCTACAGGGGTTGGCAATGAGCAGTTCTTC
- | TRBJ2-1 | TRBV6-2/TRBV6-3 | - | CASSYLSGPHEQFF | TGTGCCAGCAGTTATTTGTCGGGGCCCCATGAGCAGTTCTTC
TRBD1 | TRBJ1-6 | TRBV7-2 | - | CASSAPDRASPLHF | TGTGCCAGCAGCGCCCCGGACAGGGCTTCACCCCTCCACTTT
- | TRBJ2-7 | TRBV11-2 | - | CASSLGVIQYF | TGTGCCAGCAGCTTAGGGGTGATACAGTACTTC
TRBD2 | TRBJ2-7 | TRBV20-1 | - | CSAIAVAGRYEQYF | TGCAGTGCGATAGCGGTAGCGGGGCGCTACGAGCAGTACTTC
TRBD2 | TRBJ2-1 | TRBV30 | - | CAWAGEGEQFF | TGTGCCTGGGCCGGGGAGGGTGAGCAGTTCTTC
- | TRBJ1-1 | TRBV19 | - | CASSIEGEAFF | TGTGCCAGTAGTATCGAGGGGGAAGCTTTCTTT
- | TRBJ1-1 | TRBV6-6 | once | CASSYSGVNTEAFF | TGTGCCAGCAGTTACTCCGGGGTGAACACTGAAGCTTTCTTT